The rows below give T cell receptor beta chains drawn from one sample of a study of graft-versus-host responses after intestinal transplantation. Using immunoSEQ multiplex PCR, the repertoire was profiled, and TCRdb retains in-frame clones only, with some absent. The sample consists of under 30,000 clones, about 95% of them appearing once. Sequencing used PBMCs, obtained just over 29 days after intestinal transplant. All receptors come from a human patient who received an intestinal transplant, so some T cells may come from the graft donor. The CDR3 runs from the conserved cysteine through the conserved F or W. D genes are given only for firm matches. Clone sizes are given selectively: once, few, many, or a class where the clone is expanded.

D gene	CDR3 length	V gene	J gene	clone size	CDR3 protein	CDR3 DNA
.	13	TRBV27	TRBJ1-2	once	CASSREDRDGYTF	TGTGCCAGCAGTAGGGAGGACCGGGATGGCTACACCTTC
.	13	TRBV9	TRBJ1-1	.	CASSETWNTEAFF	TGTGCCAGCAGCGAAACATGGAACACTGAAGCTTTCTTT
TRBD1	15	TRBV7-2	TRBJ2-2	.	CASSHRGVDTGELFF	TGTGCCAGCAGCCACAGGGGAGTTGACACCGGGGAGCTGTTTTTT
.	13	TRBV29-1	TRBJ2-1	.	CSSLGHSYNEQFF	TGCAGCAGCCTGGGGCACTCCTACAATGAGCAGTTCTTC
.	11	TRBV5-1	TRBJ2-5	.	CASSQQETQYF	TGCGCCAGCAGCCAACAAGAGACCCAGTACTTC
.	14	TRBV19	TRBJ2-1	.	CASSIAGGYVEQFF	TGTGCCAGTAGTATAGCCGGAGGTTATGTTGAGCAGTTCTTC
.	14	TRBV5-1	TRBJ1-2	.	CASSLVPGYNGYTF	TGCGCCAGCAGCTTGGTTCCGGGATACAATGGCTACACCTTC
TRBD2	17	TRBV7-9	TRBJ2-1	.	CASSLGAMREVVDEQFF	TGTGCCAGCAGCTTAGGGGCGATGCGGGAGGTAGTGGATGAGCAGTTCTTC
.	12	TRBV25-1	TRBJ1-4	.	CASTRPGEKLFF	TGTGCCAGCACCCGCCCGGGGGAAAAACTGTTTTTT
TRBD2	19	TRBV5-1	TRBJ2-7	.	CASSPHTGLAPQWSDEQYF	TGCGCCAGCAGCCCCCATACGGGACTAGCGCCTCAGTGGAGCGACGAGCAGTACTTC
TRBD2	15	TRBV7-9	TRBJ2-3	.	CASSRTRGGSDTQYF	TGTGCCAGCAGCCGGACTAGAGGTGGTTCGGATACGCAGTATTTT
.	13	TRBV19	TRBJ2-1	.	CASSFGSRNEQFF	TGTGCCAGTAGTTTTGGCAGCAGGAATGAGCAGTTCTTC
TRBD1	14	TRBV6-6	TRBJ2-7	.	CASSYGPGQYEQYF	TGTGCCAGCAGTTACGGGCCGGGACAGTACGAGCAGTACTTC
.	13	TRBV28	TRBJ1-5	.	CASSFAPNQPQHF	TGTGCCAGCAGTTTTGCACCAAATCAGCCCCAGCATTTT
TRBD2	19	TRBV27	TRBJ2-3	.	CASSGSVSPRGGYTDTQYF	TGTGCCAGCAGTGGGTCGGTCTCGCCCCGGGGAGGGTACACAGATACGCAGTATTTT
.	13	TRBV7-2	TRBJ1-1	.	CASSTRSNTEAFF	TGTGCCAGCAGCACCCGTAGCAACACTGAAGCTTTCTTT
TRBD2	13	TRBV9	TRBJ2-3	.	CASSASGRDTQYF	TGTGCCAGCAGCGCTAGCGGGAGAGATACGCAGTATTTT
.	15	TRBV13	TRBJ2-5	.	CASSLVGLGQETQYF	TGTGCCAGCAGCTTAGTCGGTCTGGGGCAAGAGACCCAGTACTTC
TRBD1	15	TRBV18	TRBJ2-7	.	CASSPGTGVTYEQYF	TGTGCCAGCTCACCCGGGACAGGGGTCACCTACGAGCAGTACTTC
TRBD2	16	TRBV29-1	TRBJ2-3	.	CSVEDLGSGATDTQYF	TGCAGCGTTGAAGATCTTGGGAGCGGGGCCACAGATACGCAGTATTTT
.	14	TRBV9	TRBJ1-1	.	CASSFRTENTEAFF	TGTGCCAGCAGCTTCCGGACAGAGAACACTGAAGCTTTCTTT
TRBD1	14	TRBV4-3	TRBJ2-7	.	CASSQGQGFYEQYF	TGCGCCAGCAGCCAGGGACAGGGTTTCTACGAGCAGTACTTC
TRBD2	14	TRBV19	TRBJ2-7	few	CASSMASGAYEQYF	TGTGCCAGTAGTATGGCTAGCGGGGCCTACGAGCAGTACTTC
TRBD2	15	TRBV15	TRBJ2-1	.	CATSGTGGPLYEQFF	TGTGCCACCAGCGGAACGGGAGGGCCTTTGTATGAGCAGTTCTTC
TRBD1	17	TRBV7-7	TRBJ1-1	.	CASSHPRDRGSATEAFF	TGTGCCAGCAGCCACCCCCGGGACAGGGGGTCGGCCACTGAAGCTTTCTTT
TRBD1	15	TRBV27	TRBJ1-4	.	CASGTGGITNEKLFF	TGTGCCAGCGGGACAGGGGGCATAACTAATGAAAAACTGTTTTTT
TRBD1	15	TRBV5-1	TRBJ2-7	.	CASSLTGTGIYEQYF	TGCGCCAGCAGCTTGACCGGGACAGGGATCTACGAGCAGTACTTC
TRBD2	20	TRBV2	TRBJ2-1	.	CASSEVGSSGREVWYNEQFF	TGTGCCAGCAGTGAAGTGGGGTCTAGCGGGAGAGAAGTGTGGTACAATGAGCAGTTCTTC
.	10	TRBV6-1	TRBJ2-7	.	CASRDYEQYF	TGTGCCAGCCGGGACTACGAGCAGTACTTC
.	13	TRBV9	TRBJ2-1	.	CASSVPGYNEQFF	TGTGCCAGCAGCGTACCAGGTTACAATGAGCAGTTCTTC
.	13	TRBV2	TRBJ2-7	.	CASSEVQGYEQYF	TGTGCCAGCAGTGAGGTTCAGGGGTACGAGCAGTACTTC
TRBD1	15	TRBV27	TRBJ2-7	.	CASSPGTGGPYEQYF	TGTGCCAGCAGTCCCGGGACAGGGGGCCCATACGAGCAGTACTTC
TRBD1	15	TRBV4-1	TRBJ2-1	.	CASSQPQGARLEQFF	TGCGCCAGCAGCCAGCCACAGGGGGCTCGGCTAGAGCAGTTCTTC
.	16	TRBV7-9	TRBJ1-5	once	CASSLGKGRGNQPQHF	TGTGCCAGCAGCTTGGGGAAGGGGAGAGGGAATCAGCCCCAGCATTTT
TRBD1	16	TRBV28	TRBJ2-2	.	CASSPPRQGRTGELFF	TGTGCCAGCAGCCCACCCCGACAGGGAAGGACCGGGGAGCTGTTTTTT
.	14	TRBV11-2	TRBJ2-3	.	CASSLDLGFFGQYF	TGTGCCAGCAGCTTAGATTTAGGGTTTTTCGGGCAGTATTTT
TRBD2	18	TRBV5-1	TRBJ2-1	.	CASSLATSGGARYNEQFF	TGCGCCAGCAGCTTGGCCACGAGCGGGGGGGCGAGGTACAATGAGCAGTTCTTC
.	15	TRBV7-2	TRBJ2-7	.	CASSPNSDFNYEQYF	TGTGCCAGCAGCCCCAACTCGGACTTCAACTACGAGCAGTACTTC
TRBD1	15	TRBV7-9	TRBJ1-2	.	CASSLEGQGYYGYTF	TGTGCCAGCAGCTTAGAGGGACAGGGGTACTATGGCTACACCTTC
TRBD2	13	TRBV14	TRBJ2-7	.	CASSYLADYEQYF	TGTGCCAGCAGCTATCTAGCGGACTACGAGCAGTACTTC
TRBD1	15	TRBV5-4	TRBJ2-7	.	CASSWGTGGTYEQYF	TGTGCCAGCAGCTGGGGGACAGGGGGCACCTACGAGCAGTACTTC
TRBD1	15	TRBV7-2	TRBJ1-5	once	CASSHDRGNGQPQHF	TGTGCCAGCAGCCACGACAGGGGGAACGGTCAGCCCCAGCATTTT